The rows below give T cell receptor beta chains drawn from one sample of a study of response to subunit inactivated influenza vaccine. One entry per CDR3 protein, called by TCRdb with MiXCR from the RT-PCR reads. The data show 530,000 or so distinct CDR3 sequences, about an eighth seen once. Material: PBMCs from blood, obtained on the day of vaccination. Receptors were obtained from a man over 45 who received an inactivated influenza vaccine. CDR3s leave out the opening cysteine and the closing phenylalanine or tryptophan.

cdr3_aa: SARTLGRNEQF
v_call: TRBV20-1

cdr3_aa: ASSPATGNYEQY
v_call: TRBV7-2

cdr3_aa: ASSLIPQVSGANVLT
v_call: TRBV7-2

cdr3_aa: ASSLSRDHEQY
v_call: TRBV7-2

cdr3_aa: ASSQRPGSYYEQY
v_call: TRBV5-1

cdr3_aa: ASSSRLAGDDTQY
v_call: TRBV5-4

cdr3_aa: ASSFLSKSGYT
v_call: TRBV7-2

cdr3_aa: ASNFYTSGYGDTQY
v_call: TRBV7-9

cdr3_aa: ASSLSAGSQETQY
v_call: TRBV5-1

cdr3_aa: ASIPGELF
v_call: TRBV7-9

cdr3_aa: AIRQPGQGALGEQY
v_call: TRBV10-3

cdr3_aa: ASSSQQGRYGYT
v_call: TRBV12-3/TRBV12-4

cdr3_aa: ASSLNGQSSYEQY
v_call: TRBV5-1

cdr3_aa: ASSFLQVSTEAF
v_call: TRBV12-3/TRBV12-4

cdr3_aa: ASSVGTAEETQY
v_call: TRBV12-3/TRBV12-4

cdr3_aa: SVVFRLLETQY
v_call: TRBV29-1

cdr3_aa: ASSFGLEETQY
v_call: TRBV12-3/TRBV12-4

cdr3_aa: SVKGLAGGTSYEQY
v_call: TRBV20-1

cdr3_aa: ASSFRTSGYTDTQY
v_call: TRBV5-1

cdr3_aa: ATTLAGGASYEQY
v_call: TRBV10-3

cdr3_aa: ASSHWTSGNYEQY
v_call: TRBV13

cdr3_aa: ATSRDRLAGAYEQY
v_call: TRBV15

cdr3_aa: SARPSPGQGLRDYYEQY
v_call: TRBV20-1

cdr3_aa: SGGTILFDTQY
v_call: TRBV29-1

cdr3_aa: SAREWAGVSTDTQY
v_call: TRBV20-1

cdr3_aa: ASSFLGVFPPGVRNIQY
v_call: TRBV11-3

cdr3_aa: ASSVRQGWGAEAF
v_call: TRBV5-1

cdr3_aa: ASSEAGSSYNSPLH
v_call: TRBV9

cdr3_aa: ASSQGVREHNEQF
v_call: TRBV4-1

cdr3_aa: ASSLEPGPYEQY
v_call: TRBV5-1

cdr3_aa: ASSRAGTGGATNEKLF
v_call: TRBV28

cdr3_aa: ASSEGYEQF
v_call: TRBV3-1

cdr3_aa: ASSDGTIKNIQY
v_call: TRBV25-1

cdr3_aa: ASSLFSAGTGDFSGANVLT
v_call: TRBV7-6

cdr3_aa: AISESGQGRETQY
v_call: TRBV10-3

cdr3_aa: ASSDTQNTGELF
v_call: TRBV12-3/TRBV12-4

cdr3_aa: ASRIGSYNEQF
v_call: TRBV5-1

cdr3_aa: ASSYPASGSDTQY
v_call: TRBV12-3/TRBV12-4

cdr3_aa: SAISGRARKETQY
v_call: TRBV20-1